This entry describes one T cell receptor (beta chain). The source of the sample is a study of blood T cell repertoires in COVID-19. V shed 2 bases and J shed 1 base, with 12 bases lying between them. CDR3 size: 15 residues. Looked up from germline, CDR1 is SGHTS and CDR2 is YDEGEE. Profiling relied on immunoSEQ multiplex PCR, and the TCRdb table lists in-frame clones only, not all of them. The sample has fewer than 300,000 clones, more than 85% seen once. The source material was peripheral blood. The source is a woman younger than 45 with COVID-19, enrolled during active disease. This chain uses TRBV5-8 with TRBJ2-5; weak D call: TRBD1 (5 bases). The CDR3 loop reads CASSFPGRAQETQYF. CDR3 sequence (DNA): TGTGCCAGCAGCTTTCCAGGCAGGGCCCAAGAGACCCAGTACTTC.